This passage covers 29 T cell receptor beta chains from one sample sequenced in a study of blood T cell repertoires in COVID-19. TCRdb keeps only in-frame clones here, not all; method: immunoSEQ multiplex PCR. The table lists 45,000 to 65,000 clones, approximately 89% of them singletons. Sequences were obtained from peripheral blood. The receptor source for this set is a human donor in a cohort sampled during active COVID-19.

This clone was observed a handful of times. The CDR3 reads CSVARTADTGELFF. The CDR3 DNA sequence: TGCAGCGTTGCGCGGACAGCAGACACCGGGGAGCTGTTTTTT. The chain recombines TRBV29-1 with TRBJ2-2, with D possibly matching TRBD1 (6 bases). This CDR3 region has 14 residues. CDR1 is SQVTM, CDR2 ANQGSEA, per germline. Between the trimmed V and J ends, which lost 4 bases and 3 bases, there was a span of 12 bases.

The rearrangement joins TRBV6-5 to TRBJ1-3; D uncertain. The V end lost 0 bases, the J end lost 4 bases, and 10 bases lay between the germline ends. The CDR3 spans 15 residues. Germline CDR1 MNHEY, CDR2 SVGAGI. The CDR3 nucleotides read TGTGCCAGCAGTTACTCACGTCTAGGCGGAAACACCATATATTTT. Translated, it gives CASSYSRLGGNTIYF.

This clone was observed once. The rearrangement links TRBV6-8 to TRBJ1-2; no firm D call. The CDR3 is 17 residues long. The V and J ends lost 9 bases and 1 base respectively, with 24 bases between them. The germline gives CDR1 MNHGY, CDR2 SAAAGT. DNA of the CDR3: TGTGCCAGGGGTACCCAACCCGACAACACCCTTAACTATGGCTACACCTTC. Amino acid sequence: CARGTQPDNTLNYGYTF.

The chain recombines TRBV19 with TRBJ2-5; 8 bases are shared with TRBD2. Trimming at V came to 7 bases and at J to 2 bases, leaving 6 bases not matched to a gene. CDR3 length: 14 residues. The germline V gene has CDR1 LNHDA and CDR2 SQIVND (reference sequence). CDR3 nucleotides: TGTGCCAGTAATAAGCGGGGGCCTCAAGAGACCCAGTACTTC. It translates to CASNKRGPQETQYF.

This clone was detected once. This chain connects TRBV27 to TRBJ1-6; D gene uncertain. This CDR3 comprises 12 residues. The V gene lost 6 bases and the J gene lost 3 bases, with 3 bases spanning the gap. The germline V gene encodes CDR1 MNHEY and CDR2 SMNVEV (reference sequence). The CDR3 coding sequence is TGTGCCAGCAGCCGCTATAATTCACCCCTCCACTTT. This gives the protein CASSRYNSPLHF.

The J gene is TRBJ1-1, the V gene TRBV6-2 or TRBV6-3; 7 bases are shared with TRBD1. The CDR3 length is 13 residues. With 6 bases clipped from V and 3 bases from J, the junction kept 4 bases outside the gene matches. CDR1 is MNHEY, CDR2 SVGEGT, per germline. CDR3 bases: TGTGCCAGCAGCCGACAGGGCTACACTGAAGCTTTCTTT. Its translation: CASSRQGYTEAFF.

This chain connects TRBV5-6 to TRBJ1-2; D possibly corresponds to TRBD1 (6 bases). Trimming cost V 4 bases and J 4 bases, with 17 bases left between them. Germline V gives CDR1 SGHDT, CDR2 YYEEEE. The CDR3 is 15 residues long. The CDR3: CASSPIRQATYGYTF. CDR3 coding DNA: TGTGCCAGCAGCCCGATCAGACAGGCGACCTATGGCTACACCTTC.

The V gene is TRBV12-2, the J gene TRBJ2-5; the DNA was not compared with TRBD1, the D call given in the table. TRBV12-2 is designated a pseudogene. The CDR3 runs 16 residues. CDR3 sequence reads: CASRFGQGGGQETQYF. The CDR3 nucleotides are TGTGCAAGTCGCTTCGGACAGGGCGGTGGACAAGAGACCCAGTACTTC.

The rearrangement joins TRBV6-4 to TRBJ2-7; TRBD1 matches 8 bases. Losses at the gene ends were 10 bases for V and 0 bases for J; bases not matched to a gene: 17. Germline lookup yields CDR1 MRHNA and CDR2 SNTAGT. The CDR3 covers 17 residues. The CDR3 protein is CANKPGQDLKDSYEQYF. In DNA, the CDR3 is TGTGCCAACAAACCGGGACAGGATCTAAAGGACTCCTACGAGCAGTACTTC.

The chain couples TRBV4-2 to TRBJ2-7, with unresolved D. From germline, CDR1 is LGHNA and CDR2 YNFKEQ. CDR3 size: 14 residues. V shed 4 bases and J shed 4 bases, with 14 bases lying between them. CDR3 in amino acids: CASSRGSYAYEQYF. The CDR3 region has the DNA TGTGCCAGCAGCCGCGGCAGTTATGCGTACGAGCAGTACTTC.

This clone came up a few times. The rearrangement links TRBV5-1 to TRBJ2-2; 7 nucleotides agree with TRBD2. The CDR3 loop spans 15 amino acids. In germline, CDR1 is SGHRS, CDR2 YFSETQ. The V gene end was trimmed by 0 bases and the J gene end by 4 bases; junction bases not matched to a gene: 3. The DNA of the CDR3 is TGCGCCAGCAGCTTGGCGAGCGGGGTCACCGGGGAGCTGTTTTTT. It yields the protein CASSLASGVTGELFF.

The J gene is TRBJ2-2, the V gene TRBV6-1; 7 nucleotides match TRBD2. CDR3 length: 15 amino acids. The germline CDR1 and CDR2 sequences are MNHNS and SASEGT. V trimming: 2 bases; J trimming: 1 base; junction bases outside the gene matches: 1. The CDR3 sequence is CASSELAGNTGELFF. The CDR3 DNA follows: TGTGCCAGCAGTGAATTAGCGGGGAACACCGGGGAGCTGTTTTTT.

This chain uses TRBV6-6 with TRBJ1-6; D is uncertain. This CDR3 has 14 residues. Germline-derived CDR1 and CDR2 are MNHNY and SVGAGI (reference sequence). V lost 3 bases to trimming and J lost 9 bases, with 12 bases between them. The chain's CDR3 is CASSYKEESSPLHF. As DNA, the CDR3 is TGTGCCAGCAGTTATAAGGAGGAATCTTCACCCCTCCACTTT.

This chain uses TRBV3-1 (or the pseudogene TRBV3-2) with TRBJ2-3; 8 bases are shared with TRBD2. Trimming took 2 bases from V and 2 from J; bases not matched to a gene: 6. The germline V gene has CDR1 LGHDT and CDR2 YNNKEL (reference sequence). The CDR3 loop spans 16 amino acids. CDR3 sequence: CASSQNEGLATDTQYF. The CDR3 nucleotides read TGTGCCAGCAGCCAAAACGAAGGACTAGCCACAGATACGCAGTATTTT.

The V gene is TRBV6-2 or TRBV6-3, the J gene TRBJ2-6, with a weak D call TRBD2 (6 bases). The V gene lost 5 bases and the J gene lost 2 bases, with 13 bases spanning the gap. Germline V gene sequence: CDR1 MNHEY, CDR2 SVGEGT. The CDR3 covers 16 residues. The CDR3 sequence: CASSGGAHPGANVLTF. DNA of the CDR3: TGTGCCAGCAGTGGAGGGGCCCATCCTGGGGCCAACGTCCTGACTTTC.

V gene TRBV11-2 combines with J gene TRBJ2-1; weak D call: TRBD2 (5 bases). CDR3 length: 16 amino acids. CDR1 is SGHAT and CDR2 is FQNNGV in the germline V gene. Trimming shortened V by 2 bases and J by 3 bases, and 14 bases separated the two germline ends. DNA of the CDR3: TGTGCCAGCAGCTTAAGTCGGCCGGACTTCTACAATGAGCAGTTCTTC. It encodes CASSLSRPDFYNEQFF. Full variable domain (remainder filled in from reference TRBV11-2 and TRBJ2-1): EAGVAQSPRYKIIEKRQSVAFWCNPISGHATLYWYQQILGQGPKLLIQFQNNGVVDDSQLPKDRFSAERLKGVDSTLKIQPAKLEDSAVYLCASSLSRPDFYNEQFFGPGTRLTVL.

This clone has more than one count but fewer than ten. The chain couples TRBV3-1 (or the pseudogene TRBV3-2) to TRBJ2-7; 9 positions match TRBD2. After removal of 4 bases from V and 3 bases from J, the junction contained 7 bases not matched to a gene. The CDR3 totals 15 residues. Looked up from germline, CDR1 is LGHDT and CDR2 is YNNKEL (reference sequence). The CDR3 nucleotides are TGTGCCAGCAGCCTCTCCCTAGCGGGGCTCTACGAGCAGTACTTC. This translates into CASSLSLAGLYEQYF.

The DNA for the CDR3 is TGTGCCAGCAGTTTAACACAGGGTCGTGGCTACACCTTC. This translates into CASSLTQGRGYTF. The chain links TRBV12-3 or TRBV12-4 to TRBJ1-2, with a tentative D call TRBD1 (6 bases). V was clipped by 2 bases and J by 7 bases, with 11 bases between them. The CDR3 extends over 13 amino acids.

On this clone: Distinct nucleotide sequences in the sample also encode this CDR3. The chain joins TRBV5-4 to TRBJ2-3, with TRBD2 identical over 7 bases. V was pared by 1 base and J by 5 bases, with 1 base of the junction left unmatched. This CDR3 region has 13 residues. Germline CDR1 is SGHNT and CDR2 is YYREEE (reference sequence). The CDR3 sequence: CASSLSGVDTQYF. The CDR3 DNA is TGTGCCAGCAGCTTGAGCGGGGTAGATACGCAGTATTTT.

In the case of this clone: The junction does not match germline at one end; this may be a read error. The chain is built from TRBV6-6 and TRBJ1-2; 9 bases are a match to TRBD1. CDR3 length: 14 amino acids. Germline V lookup: CDR1 MNHNY, CDR2 SVGAGI (reference sequence). CDR3 in amino acids: CASSYSQGANGYTF. The CDR3 DNA sequence: TGTGCCAGCAGCTACTCACAGGGGGCGAATGGCTACACCTTC.

V usage is TRBV11-2 and J usage is TRBJ2-3; D might be TRBD2 (6 bases). Germline V gives CDR1 SGHAT, CDR2 FQNNGV. This CDR3 contains 13 residues. Deletions cut 5 bases from V and 5 bases from J, with 11 bases between. In nucleotides, the CDR3 is TGTGCCAGCAGCCAACTGGGGGGAGATACGCAGTATTTT. It yields the protein CASSQLGGDTQYF.

The V gene is TRBV30, the J gene TRBJ2-5; 7 bases are a match to TRBD1. The germline V gene encodes CDR1 GTSNPN and CDR2 SVGIG (reference sequence). After removal of 2 bases from V and 6 bases from J, the junction contained 9 bases not matched to a gene. This CDR3 is built from 14 residues. Written as DNA, the CDR3 is TGTGCCTGGAGTCTCATCGGGGACAGACAGACCCAGTACTTC. Its protein product is CAWSLIGDRQTQYF. Supplemented by reference TRBV30 and TRBJ2-5, the full variable domain reads SQTIHQWPATLVQPVGSPLSLECTVEGTSNPNLYWYRQAAGRGLQLLFYSVGIGQISSEVPQNLSASRPQDRQFILSSKKLLLSDSGFYLCAWSLIGDRQTQYFGPGTRLLVL.

This chain connects TRBV6-6 to TRBJ2-2, with 7 bases fitting TRBD1. Germline V gives CDR1 MNHNY, CDR2 SVGAGI (reference sequence). This CDR3 has 14 residues. The ends lost 8 bases at V and 0 bases at J; junction bases unmatched: 3. DNA of the CDR3: TGTGCCAGCGCAGGGACAGCGAACACCGGGGAGCTGTTTTTT. Protein sequence: CASAGTANTGELFF.

This sequence joins TRBV19 and TRBJ2-7; 14 bases fit TRBD2. The CDR3 is 16 residues long. The germline gives CDR1 LNHDA, CDR2 SQIVND (reference sequence). V dropped 10 bases and J dropped 7; count of bases not matched to a gene: 15. As DNA, the CDR3 is TGTGCCACCGCGGGACTAGCGGGGGCCCGGAGGTTTGAGCAGTACTTC. Amino acids: CATAGLAGARRFEQYF.

The genes are TRBV5-5 and TRBJ2-7; D unresolved. V was trimmed by 2 bases and J by 3 bases, leaving 3 bases between them. The germline V gene encodes CDR1 SGHKS and CDR2 YYEKEE (reference sequence). The CDR3 sequence is 11 residues long. The CDR3 loop is CASSFLYEQYF. For the CDR3, the DNA is TGTGCCAGCAGCTTCCTCTACGAGCAGTACTTC. Supplemented by reference TRBV5-5 and TRBJ2-7, the full variable domain reads DAGVTQSPTHLIKTRGQQVTLRCSPISGHKSVSWYQQVLGQGPQFIFQYYEKEERGRGNFPDRFSARQFPNYSSELNVNALLLGDSALYLCASSFLYEQYFGPGTRLTVT.

The chain couples TRBV6-6 to TRBJ2-3; TRBD2 aligns across 12 bases. This CDR3 is built from 17 residues. The germline gives CDR1 MNHNY, CDR2 SVGAGI (reference sequence). With V trimmed by 5 bases and J by 5 bases, 11 bases remained unmatched. DNA for the CDR3: TGTGCCAGCAGTCCACCCCCGACTAGCGGGAGAGTAGATACGCAGTATTTT. Translated: CASSPPPTSGRVDTQYF.

The chain links TRBV6-1 to TRBJ1-4, with TRBD1 matching 8 bases. Per germline, CDR1 MNHNS and CDR2 SASEGT. There are 15 residues in the CDR3. The V and J ends lost 3 bases and 5 bases, in that order; junction bases with no gene match: 5. The CDR3: CASSDVQGENEKLFF. The DNA for the CDR3 is TGTGCCAGCAGTGATGTACAGGGGGAAAATGAAAAACTGTTTTTT.

This chain links TRBV30 with TRBJ1-6; 7 bases agree with TRBD1. Germline lookup yields CDR1 GTSNPN and CDR2 SVGIG (reference sequence). The CDR3 extends over 14 amino acids. The V gene end was trimmed by 7 bases and the J gene end by 7 bases; junction bases not matched to a gene: 10. CDR3 sequence: CAYSTGTVNSPLHF. CDR3 DNA sequence: TGTGCCTACTCGACCGGGACAGTGAATTCACCCCTCCACTTT.

This chain links TRBV6-2 or TRBV6-3 with TRBJ1-2; D remains unclear. The CDR3 contains 13 residues. Germline lookup yields CDR1 MNHEY and CDR2 SVGEGT. Trimming took off 5 bases at V and 5 bases at J, with 12 bases between the two ends. For the CDR3, the DNA is TGTGCCAGCAGTCAGACGGGAAGATATGGCTACACCTTC. Its protein is CASSQTGRYGYTF.